These 6 T cell receptor beta chains share one sample of origin, sequenced in a study of blood T cell repertoires in COVID-19. Measured with immunoSEQ multiplex PCR; TCRdb has only the in-frame clones, and not every one. The table shows approximately 150,000 clones, with roughly 85% occurring only once. The sample consisted of peripheral blood. These receptors originate from a human donor in a cohort sampled during active COVID-19.

The chain combines TRBV19 with TRBJ2-1; TRBD1 is a possible D gene (5 bases). Trimming left V 5 bases short and J 8 bases short, with 13 bases between. Germline V gene sequence: CDR1 LNHDA, CDR2 SQIVND (reference sequence). CDR3 length equals 13 residues. As DNA, the CDR3 is TGTGCCAGTAGTTCGACAGTGGCGGATGAGCAGTTCTTC. Translation gives CASSSTVADEQFF.

The J gene is TRBJ1-2, the V gene TRBV11-2, with 9 positions matching TRBD1. V lost 5 bases to trimming and J lost 4 bases; unmatched junction nucleotides: 5. The CDR3 is 14 residues long. Germline V lookup: CDR1 SGHAT, CDR2 FQNNGV. This chain's CDR3 is CASSRDRDGYGYTF. The CDR3 DNA is TGTGCCAGCAGCAGGGACAGGGATGGCTATGGCTACACCTTC. The whole variable domain, remainder taken from reference TRBV11-2 and TRBJ1-2, is EAGVAQSPRYKIIEKRQSVAFWCNPISGHATLYWYQQILGQGPKLLIQFQNNGVVDDSQLPKDRFSAERLKGVDSTLKIQPAKLEDSAVYLCASSRDRDGYGYTFGSGTRLTVV.

The genes are TRBV7-8 and TRBJ2-7, with TRBD2 matching over 7 bases. The CDR3 has 14 residues. J gave up 5 bases and V 2 bases, and 6 bases lay outside the gene matches. CDR1 and CDR2 (germline): SGHVS, FQNEAQ. The CDR3 spells CASSLRTGGNEQYF. As DNA, the CDR3 is TGTGCCAGCAGCTTAAGGACGGGAGGAAACGAGCAGTACTTC.

This clone was detected only once. J is TRBJ2-5 and V is TRBV11-2, with D possibly matching TRBD2 (7 bases). This CDR3 comprises 13 residues. V lost 6 bases, J lost 4 bases, and 12 bases lay in between. Germline loops: CDR1 SGHAT, CDR2 FQNNGV. The CDR3 bases are TGTGCCAGCAGACCCGGGGGGCGAGAGACCCAGTACTTC. Its translation: CASRPGGRETQYF.

The gene calls are TRBV19 and TRBJ1-5; 7 bases align to TRBD1. Germline V gene data show CDR1 as LNHDA and CDR2 as SQIVND (reference sequence). The CDR3 has 13 residues. J gave up 6 bases and V 3 bases, and 2 bases lay outside the gene matches. The CDR3 loop is CASSIAGGQPQHF. The DNA for the CDR3 is TGTGCCAGTAGTATTGCAGGGGGTCAGCCCCAGCATTTT.

The V gene is TRBV24-1, the J gene TRBJ1-1; 7 nucleotides align to TRBD1. CDR1 and CDR2 from the germline V gene are KGHDR and SFDVKD. V was clipped by 7 bases and J by 3 bases; unmatched bases: 7. The CDR3 length is 14 residues. The CDR3 spells CATSQDRADTEAFF. DNA of the CDR3: TGTGCCACCAGCCAAGACAGGGCGGACACTGAAGCTTTCTTT.